The 10 T cell receptor beta chains presented below share a single source sample, sequenced in a study of blood T cell repertoires in COVID-19. Sequencing used immunoSEQ multiplex PCR; TCRdb keeps in-frame clones, though not all of them. The table lists fewer than 300,000 clones, roughly 85% of them singletons, with around 2.9% in the top ten. Sequencing used peripheral blood. The receptors here all came from a young woman with acute or convalescent COVID-19.

The V call is TRBV19, the J call TRBJ1-5; 11 bases line up with TRBD1. The germline CDR1 and CDR2 sequences are LNHDA and SQIVND (reference sequence). The J segment lost 5 bases and the V segment lost 6 bases, leaving 3 bases of the junction unmatched. This CDR3 has 14 amino acids. For the CDR3, the DNA is TGTGCCAGTAGCGGACAGGGGGCTTATCAGCCCCAGCATTTT. This sequence encodes CASSGQGAYQPQHF.

The chain combines TRBV7-8 with TRBJ2-1; TRBD2 might be the D (6 bases). The CDR3 length is 17 residues. Per the germline V gene, CDR1 is SGHVS and CDR2 is FQNEAQ. V shed 5 bases and J shed 6 bases, with 23 bases lying between them. Here the CDR3 DNA reads TGTGCCAGCAGCCTGCGACCCGGGACTTACGCCCCCAATGAGCAGTTCTTC. The encoded protein is CASSLRPGTYAPNEQFF.

V gene TRBV3-1 (or the pseudogene TRBV3-2) combines with J gene TRBJ1-2; D unresolved. Trimming cost V 0 bases and J 1 base, with 6 bases left between them. The CDR3 is 14 residues long. Germline V gene lookup returns CDR1 LGHDT and CDR2 YNNKEL (reference sequence). CDR3 residues: CASSQDLGNYGYTF. Written as DNA, the CDR3 is TGTGCCAGCAGCCAAGATCTAGGTAACTATGGCTACACCTTC.

V and J are TRBV5-6 and TRBJ2-7; possible D gene TRBD1, 6 bases. The ends were cut back, 0 bases at V and 6 bases at J, with 16 bases in the middle. CDR1 and CDR2 (germline): SGHDT, YYEEEE. This CDR3 spans 15 amino acids. The CDR3 here is CASSLEGSGVGEQYF. CDR3 in DNA: TGTGCCAGCAGCTTGGAAGGGTCAGGGGTGGGCGAGCAGTACTTC.

V usage is TRBV19 and J usage is TRBJ2-1; D perhaps matches TRBD2 (6 bases). This CDR3 contains 16 residues. The germline CDR1 and CDR2 sequences are LNHDA and SQIVND (reference sequence). Trimming cost V 6 bases and J 2 bases, with 17 bases left between them. CDR3 protein: CASRRTPGSAYNEQFF. CDR3 nucleotides: TGTGCCAGTAGGCGAACTCCCGGGAGCGCCTACAATGAGCAGTTCTTC.

The gene calls are TRBV28 and TRBJ1-1; D call uncertain. V lost 2 bases and J 9 bases, leaving 10 bases between the germline ends. Germline V gene sequence: CDR1 MDHEN, CDR2 SYDVKM. CDR3 size: 12 residues. This chain's CDR3 is CASSLVQTQAFF. The CDR3 bases are TGTGCCAGCAGTTTAGTTCAGACTCAAGCTTTCTTT.

J is TRBJ2-7 and V is TRBV30; D possibly corresponds to TRBD2 (6 bases). Trimming took off 8 bases at V and 0 bases at J, with 11 bases between the two ends. The CDR3 length is 12 residues. CDR1 is GTSNPN and CDR2 is SVGIG in the germline V gene (reference sequence). The CDR3 bases are TGTGCCCCCTGCGGGGACTCCTACGAGCAGTACTTC. Amino acid sequence: CAPCGDSYEQYF. The full variable domain, in which reference TRBV30 and TRBJ2-7 provide the parts outside the CDR3, is SQTIHQWPATLVQPVGSPLSLECTVEGTSNPNLYWYRQAAGRGLQLLFYSVGIGQISSEVPQNLSASRPQDRQFILSSKKLLLSDSGFYLCAPCGDSYEQYFGPGTRLTVT.

The chain carries TRBV15 and TRBJ2-3; 11 nucleotides agree with TRBD2. This CDR3 contains 16 residues. After removal of 4 bases from V and 6 bases from J, the junction contained 9 bases not matched to a gene. The V gene's germline CDR1 is LNHNV and CDR2 YYDKDF (reference sequence). Here the CDR3 reads CATSMVLAGVRDTQYF. CDR3 in DNA: TGTGCCACCAGCATGGTACTAGCGGGAGTGAGGGATACGCAGTATTTT.

The genes are TRBV13 and TRBJ1-3; D gene unclear. Looked up from germline, CDR1 is PRHDT and CDR2 is FYEKMQ (reference sequence). The CDR3 sequence is 16 residues long. Trimming took off 0 bases at V and 3 bases at J, with 12 bases between the two ends. CDR3 DNA: TGTGCCAGCAGCTTAGGCCCAGGCAGGTTTGGAAACACCATATATTTT. Its protein is CASSLGPGRFGNTIYF. The variable domain in full, with the rest retrieved from reference TRBV13 and TRBJ1-3, is AAGVIQSPRHLIKEKRETATLKCYPIPRHDTVYWYQQGPGQDPQFLISFYEKMQSDKGSIPDRFSAQQFSDYHSELNMSSLELGDSALYFCASSLGPGRFGNTIYFGEGSWLTVV.

The V call is TRBV12-3 or TRBV12-4, the J call TRBJ2-2; D is possibly TRBD1 (5 bases). V shed 3 bases and J shed 5 bases, with 7 bases lying between them. This CDR3 is 13 amino acids long. The CDR3 DNA reads TGTGCCAGCAGTTTTCAGGGAACCGGGGAGCTGTTTTTT. Protein sequence: CASSFQGTGELFF.